This section outlines one TCR beta chain sequence together with its context. Its antigen remains unknown. This sample was taken from a study of vaccination and CD4 T cells after COVID-19. As for the study in general: As control conditions, cultures were given either a CEFX pool serving as positive control, an HIV-1 Nef pool, or no peptide at all. The study, taken as a whole, reports: The great majority, 304 of 307 vaccine-specific clones, proved spike mono-reactive in convalescent patients.

The study sequenced cultured CD4+ T cell DNA using the Oncomine TCR Beta short-read assay. TCRdb redid the calling of the PCR reads with MiXCR, one entry per CDR3 protein. The sample has 16,000 or so distinct CDR3 sequences, roughly 45% seen once. This CDR3 is 15 amino acids long. Germline lookup yields CDR1 LNHDA and CDR2 SQIVND (reference sequence). Trimming took 4 bases from V and 6 from J, leaving 19 bases between them. Treatment noted: roughly nine-day PBMC culture with coronavirus spike peptide pools or control peptides (ViraFEST assay). The clonotype was recovered from a human donor who had recovered from COVID-19. The sample consisted of CD4+ T cells from blood, cultured in vitro, taken after SARS-CoV-2 vaccination. The chain carries TRBV19 and TRBJ2-7; either TRBD1 or TRBD2 may supply D (5 bases each). CDR3 DNA sequence: TGTGCCAGTAGTACCTTTTTGGAGGCCGGGGCCGAGCAGTACTTC. Translating gives CASSTFLEAGAEQYF.